These 24 T cell receptor beta chains originate from one sample sequenced in a study of blood T cell repertoires in COVID-19 (TCRdb year 2020). Library preparation used the immunoSEQ multiplex PCR assay. In TCRdb, the immuneACCESS table is reduced to in-frame sequences with V and J assigned. These tables do not hold every clone; where another copy was compared, an unresolved V gene accounts for under half, and the others remain unexplained. In all, the sample holds almost 95,000 clones, and around 82% of those were seen once. The top ten hold approximately 6.8% of the sample. The source material was peripheral blood. The source of these receptors is a man aged 55 to 70 with acute or convalescent COVID-19.

The rearrangement joins TRBV6-2 or TRBV6-3 to TRBJ1-6; D may be TRBD1 (6 bases). Trimming took 5 bases from V and 9 from J, leaving 11 bases between them. In germline, CDR1 is MNHEY, CDR2 SVGEGT. This CDR3 is 13 amino acids long. CDR3 region: CASSPTGRSPLHF. CDR3 nucleotides: TGTGCCAGCAGTCCGACAGGTCGTTCACCCCTCCACTTT.

This sequence joins TRBV6-2 or TRBV6-3 and TRBJ2-7, with 9 bases aligning to TRBD2. This CDR3 contains 15 residues. Losses at the gene ends were 2 bases for V and 2 bases for J; bases not matched to a gene: 4. Germline V gene lookup returns CDR1 MNHEY and CDR2 SVGEGT. The DNA of the CDR3 is TGTGCCAGCAGTTACGACGAGCGGGAGGCCTACGAGCAGTACTTC. Amino acids: CASSYDEREAYEQYF.

This clone has a single count. J is TRBJ2-7 and V is TRBV2; 7 nucleotides align to TRBD1. V lost 6 bases and J lost 3; bases outside the gene matches: 11. The CDR3 extends over 15 amino acids. The V gene's germline CDR1 is SNHLY and CDR2 FYNNEI. The CDR3 DNA is TGTGCCAGCAGGGAAAACACGGGACAGAGCTACGAGCAGTACTTC. This codes for CASRENTGQSYEQYF. Based on the CDR3 plus reference TRBV2 and TRBJ2-7, the full variable domain is EPEVTQTPSHQVTQMGQEVILRCVPISNHLYFYWYRQILGQKVEFLVSFYNNEISEKSEIFDDQFSVERPDGSNFTLKIRSTKLEDSAMYFCASRENTGQSYEQYFGPGTRLTVT.

The genes are TRBV4-1 and TRBJ1-5, with D unresolved. This CDR3 comprises 15 residues. Germline assignment: CDR1 MGHRA and CDR2 YSYEKL. With 1 base removed from V and 1 base from J, the gap between germline ends came to 8 bases. Written as DNA, the CDR3 is TGCGCCAGCAGCCAAGTTTCGGGAAGCAATCAGCCCCAGCATTTT. Protein: CASSQVSGSNQPQHF.

The chain combines TRBV13 with TRBJ2-1; 11 positions agree with TRBD2. V gave up 7 bases and J gave up 8 bases; unmatched junction bases: 10. CDR3 size: 15 residues. Germline V lookup: CDR1 PRHDT, CDR2 FYEKMQ (reference sequence). In nucleotides, the CDR3 is TGTGCCAGCACCCGTAGCGGGGGGGCCAGGGATGAGCAGTTCTTC. This codes for CASTRSGGARDEQFF.

This chain uses TRBV6-5 with TRBJ2-7, with TRBD1 as a possible D gene (6 bases). Per the germline V gene, CDR1 is MNHEY and CDR2 is SVGAGI. The ends were cut back, 4 bases at V and 2 bases at J, with 15 bases in the middle. The CDR3 has 15 residues. CDR3 sequence: CASSSSRDNPYEQYF. In nucleotides, the CDR3 is TGTGCCAGCAGTTCTTCACGGGACAACCCCTACGAGCAGTACTTC.

The J gene is TRBJ1-4, the V gene TRBV7-8, with 8 bases lining up with TRBD1. Germline values: CDR1 SGHVS, CDR2 FQNEAQ. Losses at the gene ends were 2 bases for V and 7 bases for J; bases not matched to a gene: 9. The CDR3 covers 16 residues. CDR3 sequence reads: CASSLFSGGVGEKLFF. CDR3 sequence (DNA): TGTGCCAGCAGCTTATTTTCAGGGGGCGTAGGTGAAAAACTGTTTTTT.

The chain has TRBV6-5 and TRBJ2-3; D unclear. The CDR3 is 13 residues long. V gave up 0 bases and J gave up 11 bases, with 12 bases separating them. The germline gives CDR1 MNHEY, CDR2 SVGAGI. Here the CDR3 DNA reads TGTGCCAGCAGTTACTCGAAGCGTTTTGGGCAGTATTTT. It codes for CASSYSKRFGQYF.

The rearrangement links TRBV30 to TRBJ1-2, with TRBD1 matching over 10 bases. The junction had 11 bases not matched to a gene; V was cut back by 6 bases and J by 7 bases. The germline V gene has CDR1 GTSNPN and CDR2 SVGIG (reference sequence). There are 14 residues in the CDR3. In DNA form, the CDR3 reads TGTGCCTGTCAACCGGGACAGGGGCCGCTTGGCTACACCTTC. It translates to CACQPGQGPLGYTF.

The rearrangement links TRBV3-1 (or the pseudogene TRBV3-2) to TRBJ2-7; the D gene is possibly TRBD2 (6 bases). Trimming took 0 bases from V and 7 from J, leaving 19 bases between them. Germline assignment: CDR1 LGHDT and CDR2 YNNKEL (reference sequence). CDR3 length: 16 residues. The CDR3 spells CASSQDRRGSICEQYF. Written as DNA, the CDR3 is TGTGCCAGCAGCCAAGATAGACGGGGGAGCATCTGTGAGCAGTACTTC.

This chain joins TRBV7-9 and TRBJ1-2, with 9 bases aligning to TRBD1. This CDR3 has 15 amino acids. The germline V gene has CDR1 SEHNR and CDR2 FQNEAQ (reference sequence). Unmatched junction bases numbered 4, after V lost 5 bases and J lost 0 bases. The CDR3 DNA reads TGTGCCAGCAGCCACTACAGGGGGCCTAACTATGGCTACACCTTC. Protein: CASSHYRGPNYGYTF.

In its sample, this clone was seen a few times. CDR3 region: CASRYRDLNTEAFF. DNA of the CDR3: TGTGCCAGCAGATACCGGGACTTAAACACTGAAGCTTTCTTT. This chain uses TRBV6-5 with TRBJ1-1; TRBD1 is a possible D gene (5 bases). Germline V gives CDR1 MNHEY, CDR2 SVGAGI. CDR3 length equals 14 residues. V lost 6 bases and J 2 bases, leaving 13 bases between the germline ends.

This clone has just one count. J is TRBJ2-7 and V is TRBV5-1, with TRBD1 identical over 7 bases. The CDR3 runs 13 residues. Trimming cost V 6 bases and J 10 bases; bases outside gene matches: 13. Germline loops: CDR1 SGHRS, CDR2 YFSETQ. CDR3 nucleotide sequence: TGCGCCAGCACCCAATTGCGACAGGGAAAACAGTACTTC. As protein: CASTQLRQGKQYF.

The chain recombines TRBV14 with TRBJ1-1, with D possibly TRBD1 on 6 matching bases. CDR3 size: 13 residues. Trimming took off 1 base at V and 4 bases at J, with 7 bases between the two ends. CDR1 and CDR2 from the germline V gene are SGHDN and FVKESK. The DNA for the CDR3 is TGTGCCAGCAGCCAAGGGGGGCCCACTGAAGCTTTCTTT. Amino acid sequence: CASSQGGPTEAFF.

V and J are TRBV6-5 and TRBJ2-7, with a tentative D call TRBD1 (5 bases). This CDR3 spans 13 amino acids. CDR1 and CDR2 from the germline V gene are MNHEY and SVGAGI. The V gene lost 5 bases and the J gene lost 5 bases, with 13 bases spanning the gap. The CDR3 here is CASSRTGVDEQYF. In DNA form, the CDR3 reads TGTGCCAGCAGTCGTACAGGAGTGGACGAGCAGTACTTC.

The chain couples TRBV18 to TRBJ1-1, with 7 bases identical to TRBD1. The CDR3 length is 14 residues. Germline V CDR1 and CDR2: KGHSH, LQKENI. V shed 5 bases, J shed 0 bases, and the junction held 3 bases outside the gene matches. The CDR3: CASSGGQLNTEAFF. For the CDR3, the DNA is TGTGCCAGCTCAGGGGGACAGCTGAACACTGAAGCTTTCTTT.

This clone was seen just once. The chain carries TRBV18 and TRBJ1-3; D is unresolved. The germline V and J ends were trimmed by 2 bases and 0 bases, with 11 bases remaining between them. Germline V gene lookup returns CDR1 KGHSH and CDR2 LQKENI. The CDR3 is made up of 16 amino acids. CDR3 sequence reads: CASSPERPRSGNTIYF. The CDR3 region has the DNA TGTGCCAGCTCACCAGAGCGACCACGCTCTGGAAACACCATATATTTT.

CDR3 sequence reads: CASSRGLAGQETQYF. The CDR3 region has the DNA TGTGCCAGTAGTAGGGGACTAGCGGGGCAAGAGACCCAGTACTTC. The V gene is TRBV19, the J gene TRBJ2-5; 13 bases agree with TRBD2. The junction had 1 base not matched to a gene; V was cut back by 4 bases and J by 2 bases. The CDR3 length is 15 residues. Germline CDR1 is LNHDA and CDR2 is SQIVND (reference sequence).

The chain has TRBV11-3 and TRBJ2-2, with 11 positions matching TRBD1. The germline V gene encodes CDR1 SGHNT and CDR2 YENEEA. V was clipped by 6 bases and J by 4 bases; unmatched bases: 7. This CDR3 region has 16 residues. CDR3 bases: TGTGCCAGCAGAGCGACCGGGACAGGGGGCACCGGGGAGCTGTTTTTT. Protein product: CASRATGTGGTGELFF.

This chain uses TRBV3-1 (or the pseudogene TRBV3-2) with TRBJ1-4; D is unresolved. Germline V gene sequence: CDR1 LGHDT, CDR2 YNNKEL (reference sequence). The CDR3 loop spans 12 amino acids. Deletions cut 1 base from V and 8 bases from J, with 5 bases between. The CDR3 sequence: CASSQGREKLFF. CDR3 in DNA: TGTGCCAGCAGCCAAGGGAGGGAAAAACTGTTTTTT.

CDR3 DNA sequence: TGTGCCAGCAGCTTGGCGGACAGGGGGGGAACTGAAGCTTTCTTT. Residues: CASSLADRGGTEAFF. The V call is TRBV5-6, the J call TRBJ1-1; 10 nucleotides align to TRBD1. The germline V gene has CDR1 SGHDT and CDR2 YYEEEE. Trimming at V came to 0 bases and at J to 5 bases, leaving 4 bases not matched to a gene. The CDR3 contains 15 residues. The variable domain in full, completed from reference TRBV5-6 and TRBJ1-1, reads DAGVTQSPTHLIKTRGQQVTLRCSPKSGHDTVSWYQQALGQGPQFIFQYYEEEERQRGNFPDRFSGHQFPNYSSELNVNALLLGDSALYLCASSLADRGGTEAFFGQGTRLTVV.

The chain carries TRBV27 and TRBJ2-7, with D maybe TRBD1 (6 bases). This CDR3 is built from 13 residues. Trimming pared 0 bases from V and 5 bases from J, leaving 8 bases between. Germline V gene sequence: CDR1 MNHEY, CDR2 SMNVEV (reference sequence). Here the CDR3 DNA reads TGTGCCAGCAGTTTATCCGACAGGAACGAGCAGTACTTC. Translating it yields CASSLSDRNEQYF.

The rearrangement links TRBV5-5 to TRBJ2-7, with D hard to call. CDR3 size: 12 residues. Germline V gene sequence: CDR1 SGHKS, CDR2 YYEKEE (reference sequence). V was shortened by 1 base and J by 4 bases, with 6 bases between the two germline ends. The CDR3 sequence is CASSLNLYEQYF. DNA of the CDR3: TGTGCCAGCAGCTTGAACTTGTACGAGCAGTACTTC.

CDR3 sequence: CASSSRGNSPLHF. The CDR3 bases are TGTGCCAGCAGTTCTAGGGGGAATTCACCCCTCCACTTT. The V call is TRBV12-3 or TRBV12-4, the J call TRBJ1-6; maybe TRBD1 (6 bases). There are 13 residues in the CDR3. Trimming took off 4 bases at V and 7 bases at J, with 8 bases between the two ends.